The next 27 T cell receptor beta chains were all read from a single sample in a study of molecular identifiers for immune sequencing clone quantification. TCRdb redid the calling of the PCR reads with MiXCR, one entry per CDR3 protein. The repertoire has approximately 100,000 distinct CDR3 sequences, approximately 40% of them found once; the top ten carry approximately 3.8%. Sequenced material: naive CD8+ T cells from blood, with Jurkat cell RNA spiked in. Described subset: FACS-sorted CD8+CD4-CCR7+CD45RA+ naive T cells. These receptors originate from a human donor in good health. Some libraries in this study had Jurkat cell RNA spiked in.

The table lists this clonotype with many counts. The chain combines TRBV28 with TRBJ1-1; no clear D gene. The CDR3 extends over 11 amino acids. Trimming removed 3 bases from V and 3 bases from J, with 2 bases in between. CDR1 is MDHEN and CDR2 is SYDVKM in the germline V gene. CDR3 sequence: CASSLYTEAFF. The CDR3 coding sequence is TGTGCCAGCAGTTTGTACACTGAAGCTTTCTTT.

In its sample, this clonotype was seen once. This chain's CDR3 is CASSFGGLNEQYF. CDR3 in DNA: TGTGCCAGCAGCTTCGGTGGCCTAAACGAGCAGTACTTC. The chain combines TRBV7-2 with TRBJ2-7, with no clear D. This CDR3 is built from 13 residues. In germline, CDR1 is SGHTA, CDR2 FQGNSA. V was clipped by 3 bases and J by 5 bases, with 11 bases between them.

The gene calls are TRBV6-5 and TRBJ2-2, with a tentative D call TRBD1 (5 bases). V shed 2 bases and J shed 7 bases, with 11 bases lying between them. Germline assignment: CDR1 MNHEY and CDR2 SVGAGI. The CDR3 spans 14 residues. The CDR3 protein is CASSYGAWDGELFF. The CDR3 coding sequence is TGTGCCAGCAGTTACGGGGCATGGGACGGGGAGCTGTTTTTT.

J is TRBJ2-7 and V is TRBV19; 12 bases are a match to TRBD1. The germline V gene encodes CDR1 LNHDA and CDR2 SQIVND (reference sequence). V shed 6 bases and J 5 bases; nucleotides not matched to a gene: 8. This CDR3 has 15 residues. This chain's CDR3 is CASSYWDRGLNEQYF. The DNA of the CDR3 is TGTGCCAGTAGCTACTGGGACAGGGGGCTCAACGAGCAGTACTTC.

The J gene is TRBJ2-5, the V gene TRBV6-2 or TRBV6-3; D might be TRBD1 (5 bases). CDR1 MNHEY and CDR2 SVGEGT come from the germline V gene. The CDR3 totals 14 residues. V lost 7 bases and J lost 5, with 17 bases in between. The CDR3 is CASTPIQGRETQYF. In nucleotides, the CDR3 is TGTGCCAGCACCCCCATCCAGGGTCGTGAGACCCAGTACTTC.

Of note for this clonotype: A much larger clone lies one base from this, so it may be a read error. This chain joins TRBV7-6 and TRBJ1-5; no clear D gene. The germline V and J ends were trimmed by 1 base and 3 bases, with 4 bases remaining between them. Germline lookup yields CDR1 SGHVS and CDR2 FNYEAQ. This CDR3 is built from 13 residues. In DNA form, the CDR3 reads TGTGCCAGCAGCTTAGTGTTCAATCAGCCCCAGCATTTT. Translated, it gives CASSLVFNQPQHF.

This chain links TRBV9 with TRBJ2-1; the D gene is possibly TRBD2 (7 bases). This CDR3 is built from 16 residues. The germline CDR1 and CDR2 sequences are SGDLS and YYNGEE. Trimming shortened V by 0 bases and J by 8 bases, and 18 bases separated the two germline ends. CDR3 protein: CASSVDGGGSGYEQFF. The CDR3 nucleotides read TGTGCCAGCAGCGTAGATGGGGGCGGGAGTGGATATGAGCAGTTCTTC.

J is TRBJ2-3 and V is TRBV4-3; the match to TRBD2 covers 10 bases. Germline V gene lookup returns CDR1 LGHNA and CDR2 YSLEER. V shed 0 bases, J shed 4 bases, and the junction held 7 bases outside the gene matches. This CDR3 region has 17 residues. The CDR3 here is CASSQESSGSWADTQYF. Written as DNA, the CDR3 is TGCGCCAGCAGCCAAGAGTCTAGCGGGAGTTGGGCAGATACGCAGTATTTT.

In this sample, this clonotype turned up many times. The J gene is TRBJ2-5, the V gene TRBV3-1; D gene unclear. Germline V gene sequence: CDR1 LGHDT, CDR2 YNNKEL (reference sequence). Trimming pared 0 bases from V and 1 base from J, leaving 9 bases between. The CDR3 totals 15 residues. CDR3 loop: CASSQDGNFQETQYF. The CDR3, as DNA: TGTGCCAGCAGCCAAGATGGCAATTTCCAAGAGACCCAGTACTTC.

The chain carries TRBV19 and TRBJ2-2; TRBD2 aligns across 9 bases. V lost 7 bases, J lost 4 bases, and 1 base stayed unmatched. There are 13 residues in the CDR3. Germline loops: CDR1 LNHDA, CDR2 SQIVND (reference sequence). The CDR3 DNA reads as TGTGCCAGTACTAGCGGGACCACCGGGGAGCTGTTTTTT. Its protein product is CASTSGTTGELFF.

As for this clonotype: A much larger clone lies one base from this, so it may be a read error. V gene TRBV4-3 combines with J gene TRBJ1-3; TRBD1 matches 7 bases. V lost 1 base, J lost 0 bases, and 3 bases stayed unmatched. The CDR3 is made up of 16 amino acids. Germline V gene sequence: CDR1 LGHNA, CDR2 YSLEER. The CDR3 DNA sequence: TGCGCCAGCAGCCAAGGGGACAGCCTCTCTGGAAACACCATATATTTT. It yields the protein CASSQGDSLSGNTIYF.

Regarding this clonotype: It may be a read error: a sequence one base away is much more abundant. The rearrangement links TRBV6-2 or TRBV6-3 to TRBJ1-5, with unresolved D. The V gene's germline CDR1 is MNHEY and CDR2 SVGEGT. This CDR3 has 16 residues. The CDR3 DNA follows: TGTGCCAGCAGTTACCGTGGGAAGGAAAGCAATAAGCCCCAGCATTTT. As protein: CASSYRGKESNKPQHF.

This clonotype appeared a few times. The chain uses TRBV6-2 or TRBV6-3 and TRBJ1-5, with 7 bases fitting TRBD1. The V and J ends lost 7 bases and 1 base, in that order; junction bases with no gene match: 4. The CDR3 runs 14 residues. CDR1 is MNHEY, CDR2 SVGEGT, per germline. CDR3 sequence (DNA): TGTGCCAGCAATCGACAGGGAAGCAATCAGCCCCAGCATTTT. It yields the protein CASNRQGSNQPQHF.

The table lists this clonotype with a count of one. This chain links TRBV27 with TRBJ2-1; a weak D match, TRBD2 (5 bases). CDR3 length equals 13 residues. The germline V gene encodes CDR1 MNHEY and CDR2 SMNVEV (reference sequence). V shed 3 bases and J shed 6 bases, with 9 bases lying between them. CDR3 nucleotides: TGTGCCAGCAGTTTGGAGCGGTTCAATGAGCAGTTCTTC. Translating gives CASSLERFNEQFF.

Of note for this clonotype: One base away lies a much larger clone, so this may be a sequencing read error. Because the CDR3 is missing its conserved closing phenylalanine or tryptophan, this is likely a read error. The V and J genes are TRBV6-5 and TRBJ2-5; D might be TRBD2 (5 bases). CDR3 length: 14 residues. Germline V gene lookup returns CDR1 MNHEY and CDR2 SVGAGI. With 2 bases removed from V and 4 bases from J, the gap between germline ends came to 11 bases. The CDR3 DNA is TGTGCCAGCAGTTACATGGGAGTAGGAGAGACCCAGTACCTC. It is translated as CASSYMGVGETQYL.

A note on this clonotype: A read error may produce the germline difference seen at one junction end. The chain links TRBV5-3 to TRBJ2-7; D perhaps matches TRBD2 (5 bases). TRBV5-3 is given ORF status, its function remaining uncertain. The CDR3 has 14 residues. The CDR3 DNA is TGTGCCAGCAGCTTTTATGGACTTTCCTACGAGCAGTACTTC. Its translation: CASSFYGLSYEQYF.

On this clonotype itself: A much larger clonotype is one base distant, so this may be a read error. The rearrangement uses TRBV15 and TRBJ2-7; no firm D call. The CDR3 contains 12 residues. Germline V gene data show CDR1 as LNHNV and CDR2 as YYDKDF (reference sequence). With 4 bases removed from V and 7 bases from J, the gap between germline ends came to 11 bases. The CDR3 DNA reads TGTGCCACCAGCACAACGGACGGGGAGCAGTACTTC. Protein sequence: CATSTTDGEQYF.

As concerns this clonotype: This may come from a read error, since a much larger clone is one base off. The chain is built from TRBV27 and TRBJ2-7; 8 bases are shared with TRBD1. J gave up 5 bases and V 0 bases, and 9 bases lay outside the gene matches. The CDR3 runs to 16 residues. Germline CDR1 MNHEY, CDR2 SMNVEV (reference sequence). As DNA, the CDR3 is TGTGCCAGCAGTTTATCAGGACAGGGATGGTCCAACGAGCAGTACTTC. It codes for CASSLSGQGWSNEQYF.

V usage is TRBV6-6 and J usage is TRBJ1-6; no clear D. The CDR3 is made up of 14 amino acids. Per germline, CDR1 MNHNY and CDR2 SVGAGI (reference sequence). V shed 7 bases and J shed 10 bases, with 17 bases lying between them. The CDR3 DNA sequence: TGTGCCAGCACCCCCTCACCCGTCGGGTCACCCCTCCACTTT. It codes for CASTPSPVGSPLHF.

V gene TRBV7-9 combines with J gene TRBJ2-2; unclear D gene. CDR3 length: 15 amino acids. Trimming removed 5 bases from V and 4 bases from J, with 14 bases in between. The germline V gene has CDR1 SEHNR and CDR2 FQNEAQ (reference sequence). CDR3 amino acids: CASSHPLAATGELFF. CDR3 coding DNA: TGTGCCAGCAGCCACCCACTCGCGGCCACCGGGGAGCTGTTTTTT.

This clonotype was found a few times. The conserved closing phenylalanine or tryptophan is absent in this CDR3, likely reflecting a read error. The V call is TRBV27, the J call TRBJ2-6; D unclear. The CDR3 has 12 amino acids. Trimming left V 7 bases short and J 1 base short, with 2 bases between. The germline gives CDR1 MNHEY, CDR2 SMNVEV (reference sequence). The CDR3 DNA reads as TGTGCCAGCAATTCTGGGGCCAACGTCCTGACTCTC. Translated: CASNSGANVLTL.

This clonotype was seen only a few times. This chain uses TRBV4-3 with TRBJ2-7; the D gene is possibly TRBD1 (6 bases). This CDR3 contains 16 residues. CDR1 is LGHNA, CDR2 YSLEER, per germline. The V end lost 3 bases, the J end lost 2 bases, and 17 bases lay between the germline ends. The CDR3 DNA follows: TGCGCCAGCAGCCAGGAGATCGCAGGGGTTACCTACGAGCAGTACTTC. Translating it yields CASSQEIAGVTYEQYF.

The V gene is TRBV6-6, the J gene TRBJ2-1; D possibly uses TRBD1 or TRBD2 (7 bases each). Germline V gene lookup returns CDR1 MNHNY and CDR2 SVGAGI (reference sequence). This CDR3 is 13 amino acids long. The V and J ends lost 10 bases and 7 bases respectively, with 17 bases between them. CDR3 residues: CATSGGVGNEQFF. The CDR3 DNA follows: TGTGCCACCTCAGGGGGGGTCGGGAATGAGCAGTTCTTC.

This clonotype was recorded at least ten times. The rearrangement uses TRBV28 and TRBJ2-3; D ambiguous. The length of the CDR3 is 14 residues. V shed 8 bases and J shed 6 bases, with 18 bases lying between them. CDR1 and CDR2 (germline): MDHEN, SYDVKM. CDR3 loop: CASSFRLQADTQYF. CDR3 sequence (DNA): TGTGCCAGCTCCTTTAGGTTACAAGCCGATACGCAGTATTTT.

In this sample, this clonotype turned up many times. The genes are TRBV7-9 and TRBJ2-7; TRBD2 agrees at 12 bases. Trimming took 4 bases from V and 12 from J; bases not matched to a gene: 4. The length of the CDR3 is 12 residues. Germline assignment: CDR1 SEHNR and CDR2 FQNEAQ (reference sequence). The CDR3 loop reads CASSSPSGRAYF. CDR3 in DNA: TGTGCCAGCAGCTCGCCTAGCGGGAGGGCGTACTTC.

In DNA form, the CDR3 reads TGTGCCACCAGAGGGGCCGGGACTAGGATCCCCGGGGAGCTGTTTTTT. Translating gives CATRGAGTRIPGELFF. The chain is built from TRBV24-1 and TRBJ2-2; 8 nucleotides align to TRBD2. The CDR3 length is 16 residues. After removal of 7 bases from V and 6 bases from J, the junction contained 12 bases not matched to a gene. Germline loops: CDR1 KGHDR, CDR2 SFDVKD.

This clonotype was seen a handful of times. This rearrangement joins TRBV7-6 to TRBJ2-7, with D possibly matching TRBD2 (5 bases). V lost 4 bases and J lost 1, with 23 bases in between. Germline loops: CDR1 SGHVS, CDR2 FNYEAQ. The CDR3 is made up of 18 amino acids. The CDR3 here is CASSSLPGPGKRSYEQYF. The CDR3 bases are TGTGCCAGCAGCTCCCTCCCGGGCCCGGGGAAGCGGTCCTACGAGCAGTACTTC.